Sequencing of this TCR beta chain was carried out in a study of cytomegalovirus exposure and HLA in healthy donors. V gave up 5 bases and J gave up 2 bases, with 12 bases separating them. Germline CDR1 and CDR2: SQVTM and ANQGSEA. This CDR3 is 13 amino acids long. Researchers ran the PCR with 60 Vbeta and 13 Jbeta primers. Clones were sequenced by immunoSEQ multiplex PCR, and TCRdb holds only the in-frame ones, with some missing. The sample has about 25,000 clones, 55% to 75% seen once. To note about this clone: Its target is unknown.

Study findings and constraints: A later analysis associated 16,951 TCR beta sequences with HLA alleles at a 0.05 false discovery rate. Presence/absence analyses took donor sequencing depth as roughly uniform.

The gene calls are TRBV29-1 and TRBJ1-2; TRBD1 is a possible D gene (5 bases). This clonotype was obtained from a woman aged 50 to 60 in good health and CMV-seronegative. Input material: PBMCs. CDR3: CSVRSGRNYGYTF. In DNA form, the CDR3 reads TGCAGCGTTCGCTCAGGGCGGAACTATGGCTACACCTTC.